These T cell receptor beta chains were read from a single sample in a study of metastatic and nonmetastatic thyroid tumors. TCRdb reassembled clones from the PCR reads with MiXCR. The sample has about 27,000 clones, roughly 15% seen once. What was sequenced was blood. The receptor set was obtained from a male donor with papillary thyroid cancer or a benign thyroid nodule (not recorded which). Some clones in this sample may be carry-over from other donors' samples. The CDR3 runs from the conserved cysteine through the conserved F or W. Fields, in order: CDR3 protein, J gene, V gene, CDR3 length.

CDR3: CASSPLKDGTEAFF
J: TRBJ1-1
V: TRBV6-1
length: 14

CDR3: CASSVDRSWETQYF
J: TRBJ2-5
V: TRBV9
length: 14

CDR3: CASSQIGVNTEAFF
J: TRBJ1-1
V: TRBV3-1
length: 14

CDR3: CATSRDTQGGYTF
J: TRBJ1-2
V: TRBV15
length: 13

CDR3: CASSSETGGSYEQYF
J: TRBJ2-7
V: TRBV7-2
length: 15

CDR3: CASSFSVQMNTEAFF
J: TRBJ1-1
V: TRBV5-1
length: 15

CDR3: CATASGPSGTWDAYEQYF
J: TRBJ2-7
V: TRBV24-1
length: 18

CDR3: CASSDRGRGGELFF
J: TRBJ2-2
V: TRBV19
length: 14

CDR3: CASSLALGGGTGELFF
J: TRBJ2-2
V: TRBV5-6
length: 16

CDR3: CAVHRGPGTEAFF
J: TRBJ1-1
V: TRBV10-3
length: 13

CDR3: CASSAAGGLFYEQYF
J: TRBJ2-7
V: TRBV5-1
length: 15

CDR3: CASMDRARCTGELFF
J: TRBJ2-2
V: TRBV2
length: 15

CDR3: CSASGRTDTQYF
J: TRBJ2-3
V: TRBV20-1
length: 12

CDR3: CASSLEGGSSYEQYF
J: TRBJ2-7
V: TRBV12-3/TRBV12-4
length: 15

CDR3: CASSQAGSKNIQYF
J: TRBJ2-4
V: TRBV3-1
length: 14

CDR3: CAWSVRNGGRSDTQYF
J: TRBJ2-3
V: TRBV30
length: 16

CDR3: CASSHESRAHGYTF
J: TRBJ1-2
V: TRBV4-1
length: 14

CDR3: CASSLGPVDGYTF
J: TRBJ1-2
V: TRBV11-2
length: 13

CDR3: CASSRKAGGQYNEQFF
J: TRBJ2-1
V: TRBV12-3/TRBV12-4
length: 16

CDR3: CAWRTSYNEQFF
J: TRBJ2-1
V: TRBV30
length: 12

CDR3: CASTNLFDQPQHF
J: TRBJ1-5
V: TRBV6-1
length: 13

CDR3: CASSPDGTSFSDNSPLHF
J: TRBJ1-6
V: TRBV9
length: 18

CDR3: CASSPLSGGPDDTQYF
J: TRBJ2-3
V: TRBV18
length: 16

CDR3: CASSLGAAYEQYF
J: TRBJ2-7
V: TRBV6-1
length: 13

CDR3: CASSPLGSSRAFF
J: TRBJ1-1
V: TRBV27
length: 13

CDR3: CASSVEGNSEQFF
J: TRBJ2-1
V: TRBV9
length: 13

CDR3: CATSDPGLAGVDEQFF
J: TRBJ2-1
V: TRBV24-1
length: 16

CDR3: CATSDSGGTETQYF
J: TRBJ2-5
V: TRBV24-1
length: 14

CDR3: CASSRGSGVWYEQYF
J: TRBJ2-7
V: TRBV11-1
length: 15

CDR3: CASSQLAGNYGYTF
J: TRBJ1-2
V: TRBV7-2
length: 14

CDR3: CSSVRETSYEQYF
J: TRBJ2-7
V: TRBV20-1
length: 13

CDR3: CAWSVGQGNTEAFF
J: TRBJ1-1
V: TRBV30
length: 14

CDR3: CASSLEAADDQYF
J: TRBJ2-7
V: TRBV7-8
length: 13

CDR3: CASSEGDTQYF
J: TRBJ2-3
V: TRBV2
length: 11

CDR3: CASSQEGKLSYEQYF
J: TRBJ2-7
V: TRBV3-1
length: 15

CDR3: CASIWRWRANSPPHF
J: TRBJ1-6
V: TRBV6-5
length: 15

CDR3: CANSLGVLAVNEQFF
J: TRBJ2-1
V: TRBV11-2
length: 15

CDR3: CASSPPNEYYEQYF
J: TRBJ2-7
V: TRBV12-3/TRBV12-4
length: 14

CDR3: CASSARQSPNTGGLFF
J: TRBJ2-2
V: TRBV7-8
length: 16

CDR3: CASSKSPYSNQPQHF
J: TRBJ1-5
V: TRBV27
length: 15

CDR3: CSARDMVEGGPQETQYF
J: TRBJ2-5
V: TRBV20-1
length: 17

CDR3: CASSVGGGNRGNEQYF
J: TRBJ2-7
V: TRBV9
length: 16

CDR3: CATSPPRANPGEQYF
J: TRBJ2-7
V: TRBV6-1
length: 15

CDR3: CASAREATEAFF
J: TRBJ1-1
V: TRBV10-3
length: 12

CDR3: CASSPDSFTEAFF
J: TRBJ1-1
V: TRBV12-3/TRBV12-4
length: 13

CDR3: CASSYNLNTGELFF
J: TRBJ2-2
V: TRBV6-6
length: 14

CDR3: CASSLGTGIPGELFF
J: TRBJ2-1
V: TRBV6-2/TRBV6-3
length: 15

CDR3: CASAAGNVGDQPQHF
J: TRBJ1-5
V: TRBV2
length: 15

CDR3: CASSSPGGETQYF
J: TRBJ2-5
V: TRBV7-9
length: 13

CDR3: CASSPENTGELFF
J: TRBJ2-2
V: TRBV7-9
length: 13

CDR3: CASSTSGGQYYEQYF
J: TRBJ2-7
V: TRBV6-1
length: 15

CDR3: CASTTDRGGGAYEQYF
J: TRBJ2-7
V: TRBV5-4
length: 16